This is a list of T cell receptor beta chains from one sample in a study of shared clonotypes between healthy human individuals. Data came from immunoSEQ multiplex PCR; TCRdb stores just in-frame clones and leaves some out. The repertoire holds some 2 million clones, with just under 95% as singletons. Material: naive CD8+ T cells sorted from blood. The receptors were gathered from a man younger than 35 in good health. CDR3s include the opening cysteine and the closing phenylalanine or tryptophan. D genes are given only for firm matches. Only part of the rows carry a size: once, few, many, or a class if the clone is expanded.

J: TRBJ1-4; size: NA; D: NA; V: TRBV4-1; DNA: TGCGCCAGCAGCCAGGCGGGAAGTCGGGAAAAACTGTTTTTT; CDR3: CASSQAGSREKLFF
J: TRBJ1-6; size: NA; D: NA; V: TRBV6-1; DNA: TGTGCCAGCAGTGAAAGTCGCAGGGTCAGCTATAATTCACCCCTCCACTTT; CDR3: CASSESRRVSYNSPLHF
J: TRBJ2-7; size: NA; D: TRBD1; V: TRBV28; DNA: TGTGCCAGCAGTGTAACAGGGGGCGATTACGAGCAGTACTTC; CDR3: CASSVTGGDYEQYF
J: TRBJ1-5; size: NA; D: TRBD1; V: TRBV28; DNA: TGTGCCAGCAGTTTCGGGACAGGGGGGAATCAGCCCCAGCATTTT; CDR3: CASSFGTGGNQPQHF
J: TRBJ2-7; size: NA; D: TRBD1; V: TRBV5-6; DNA: TGTGCCAGCACTCTTATAACAGGGGAAATAAGCTACGAGCAGTACTTC; CDR3: CASTLITGEISYEQYF
J: TRBJ2-2; size: NA; D: NA; V: TRBV27; DNA: TGTGCCACCTTCCCAGAGCTCCCCGGGACTTTGTCGAACACCGGGGAGCTGTTTTTT; CDR3: CATFPELPGTLSNTGELFF
J: TRBJ2-1; size: once; D: TRBD2; V: TRBV27; DNA: TGTGCCAGCAGTTTAATTGCGGGAGGGCCGTACAATGAGCAGTTCTTC; CDR3: CASSLIAGGPYNEQFF
J: TRBJ2-3; size: once; D: TRBD1; V: TRBV2; DNA: TGTGCCAGCAGTGACTGGGACAGCCTCACAGATACGCAGTATTTT; CDR3: CASSDWDSLTDTQYF
J: TRBJ2-1; size: NA; D: TRBD2; V: TRBV4-1; DNA: TGCGCCAGCAGCTCAAGCGCGGGGGGAGGGTACAATGAGCAGTTCTTC; CDR3: CASSSSAGGGYNEQFF
J: TRBJ2-5; size: once; D: NA; V: TRBV6-5; DNA: TGTGCCAGCAGGAACCGAGGGGCCCTGGAAGAGACCCAGTACTTC; CDR3: CASRNRGALEETQYF
J: TRBJ2-7; size: NA; D: NA; V: TRBV27; DNA: TGTGCCAGCAGTTTAAGGCCCAGCTACGAGCAGTACTTC; CDR3: CASSLRPSYEQYF
J: TRBJ2-3; size: NA; D: TRBD2; V: TRBV7-2; DNA: TGTGCCAGCAGCTCCCGTATCGGTGGGGGGGTTAGCACAGATACGCAGTATTTT; CDR3: CASSSRIGGGVSTDTQYF
J: TRBJ2-7; size: NA; D: NA; V: TRBV27; DNA: TGTGCCAGCAGTTTATCAAACAGCCACGAGCAGTACTTC; CDR3: CASSLSNSHEQYF
J: TRBJ1-5; size: once; D: NA; V: TRBV4-1; DNA: TGCGCCAGCAGCCTTACCGAGGGCAATCAGCCCCAGCATTTT; CDR3: CASSLTEGNQPQHF
J: TRBJ1-4; size: NA; D: TRBD1; V: TRBV30; DNA: TGTGCCTGGAGGACCGGGACAGTAGAAGAAAAACTGTTTTTT; CDR3: CAWRTGTVEEKLFF
J: TRBJ1-4; size: NA; D: NA; V: TRBV4-1; DNA: TGCGCCAGCAGCCAAGTAGCAGGCGGATATGAAAAACTGTTTTTT; CDR3: CASSQVAGGYEKLFF
J: TRBJ2-5; size: few; D: NA; V: TRBV10-2; DNA: TGCGCCAGCACCCTAGGAGAGACCCAGTACTTC; CDR3: CASTLGETQYF
J: TRBJ1-1; size: NA; D: NA; V: TRBV5-4; DNA: TGTGCCAGCAGCTTAGAGGCTATGAACACTGAAGCTTTCTTT; CDR3: CASSLEAMNTEAFF
J: TRBJ2-3; size: NA; D: NA; V: TRBV13; DNA: TGTGCCAGCAGCTTAGGGGGCGGGGACCACACAGATACGCAGTATTTT; CDR3: CASSLGGGDHTDTQYF
J: TRBJ2-7; size: NA; D: TRBD1; V: TRBV19; DNA: TGTGCCAGTGGACAGGGGGTATCCTACGAGCAGTACTTC; CDR3: CASGQGVSYEQYF
J: TRBJ1-2; size: NA; D: TRBD1; V: TRBV5-1; DNA: TGCGCCAGCAGCTCTCAGACAGGGGACTTTAACTATGGCTACACCTTC; CDR3: CASSSQTGDFNYGYTF
J: TRBJ2-6; size: NA; D: TRBD2; V: TRBV27; DNA: TGTGCCAGCAGTTTAACTAGCGGGGTGGGTGGGGCCAACGTCCTGACTTTC; CDR3: CASSLTSGVGGANVLTF
J: TRBJ1-2; size: NA; D: NA; V: TRBV6-5; DNA: TGTGCCAGCGGTGATGCACTTCTTAACTATGGCTACACCTTC; CDR3: CASGDALLNYGYTF
J: TRBJ1-1; size: NA; D: NA; V: TRBV10-3; DNA: TGTGCCATCAGCCTCTTCGGCGACACTGAAGCTTTCTTT; CDR3: CAISLFGDTEAFF
J: TRBJ2-7; size: NA; D: NA; V: TRBV23-1; DNA: TGCGCCAGCAGTCAATTCTCTAGCGTCCCCCAGCCCGCCGCAGCGTCCCATTATTACGAGCAGTACTTC; CDR3: CASSQFSSVPQPAAASHYYEQYF